This T cell receptor (beta chain) comes out of a study of OX40 agonist ivuxolimab in advanced cancers. Study details: In three patients, partial responses were observed, one with hepatocellular carcinoma and two with cutaneous melanoma. General study results and limits: In CD8+ T cells, expanded clones were on average more numerous than in CD4+.

With respect to this clone: The antigen is undetermined.

V lost 1 base and J 2 bases, leaving 9 bases between the germline ends. In germline, CDR1 is SGHDT, CDR2 YYEEEE. CDR3 length equals 15 residues. Assay: immunoSEQ multiplex PCR; the TCRdb copy retains only in-frame clones and omits some. The table has more than 65,000 clones, roughly four fifths seen once. Sample: CD4+ or CD8+ T cells sorted from blood, taken in a trial of the OX40 agonist ivuxolimab. The source is an adult with an advanced solid tumor such as melanoma, head and neck, liver or kidney cancer. The gene calls are TRBV5-6 and TRBJ2-2; D uncertain. This CDR3 reads CASSLFSGNTGELFF. The CDR3 DNA reads as TGTGCCAGCAGCTTGTTTTCGGGTAACACCGGGGAGCTGTTTTTT.